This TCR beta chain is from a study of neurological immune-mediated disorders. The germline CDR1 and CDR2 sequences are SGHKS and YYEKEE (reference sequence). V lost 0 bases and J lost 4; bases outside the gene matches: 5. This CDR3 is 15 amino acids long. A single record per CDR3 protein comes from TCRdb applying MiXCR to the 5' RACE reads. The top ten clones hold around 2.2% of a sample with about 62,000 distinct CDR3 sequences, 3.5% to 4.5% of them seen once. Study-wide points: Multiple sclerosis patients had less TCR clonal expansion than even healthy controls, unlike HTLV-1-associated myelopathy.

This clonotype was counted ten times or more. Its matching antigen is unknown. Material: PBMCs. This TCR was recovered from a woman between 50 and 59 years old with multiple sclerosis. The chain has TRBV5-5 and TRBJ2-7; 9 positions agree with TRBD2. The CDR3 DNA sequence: TGTGCCAGCAGCTTGGTTAGTACTAGCGGGTACGAGCAGTACTTC. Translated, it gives CASSLVSTSGYEQYF.